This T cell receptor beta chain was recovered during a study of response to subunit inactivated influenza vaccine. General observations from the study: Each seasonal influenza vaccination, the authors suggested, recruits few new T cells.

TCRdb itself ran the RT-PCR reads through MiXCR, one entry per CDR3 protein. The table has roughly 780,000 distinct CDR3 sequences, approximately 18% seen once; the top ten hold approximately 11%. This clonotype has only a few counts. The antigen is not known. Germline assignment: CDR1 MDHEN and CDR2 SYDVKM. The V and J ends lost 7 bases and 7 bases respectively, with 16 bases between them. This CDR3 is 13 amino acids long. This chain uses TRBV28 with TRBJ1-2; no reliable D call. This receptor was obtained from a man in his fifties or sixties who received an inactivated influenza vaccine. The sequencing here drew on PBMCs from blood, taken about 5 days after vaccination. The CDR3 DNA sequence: TGTGCCAGCAAGAGACAAGTCCCCGGTGGCTACACCTTC. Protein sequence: CASKRQVPGGYTF.